This T cell receptor beta chain was retrieved from a study of molecular identifiers for immune sequencing clone quantification. The CDR3 totals 16 residues. MiXCR, applied by TCRdb to the PCR reads, yields one record per CDR3 protein. The table records 460,000 or so distinct CDR3 sequences, about a fifth of them present only once. This TCR derives from a human donor in good health. Some libraries in this study had Jurkat cell RNA spiked in. The sequencing sample was made of naive CD8+ T cells from blood, with Jurkat cell RNA spiked in. The subset: FACS-sorted CD8+CD4-CCR7+CD45RA+ naive T cells. The V and J genes are TRBV21-1 and TRBJ2-7; the DNA was not compared with TRBD1, the D call given in the table. TRBV21-1 is listed as a pseudogene. The CDR3 region is CASSRERGRTNYEQYF. The DNA of the CDR3 is TGTGCCAGCAGCAGAGAGCGGGGACGGACCAACTACGAGCAGTACTTC.